Listed below are T cell receptor beta chains from one sample, sequenced in a study of PD-L1 blockade in urothelial cancer. Sequencing used immunoSEQ multiplex PCR; TCRdb keeps in-frame clones, though not all of them. The top ten clones hold 5.7% of a sample with tens of thousands of clones, roughly 76% of them seen once. The specimen comprised PBMCs, sampled around atezolizumab (anti-PD-L1) treatment. Every receptor here comes from a man in his sixties or seventies with urothelial cancer. Both conserved end residues are part of each CDR3. A D gene is named only where the DNA matches it firmly. Expanded clones are given a class, and other clones once, few, many or no size at all.

clone_size	d_call	j_call	v_call	cdr3_nt	cdr3_aa
NA	TRBD2	TRBJ2-1	TRBV19	TGTGCCAGTAGCCGCCCTAGCGGGAGCTCCTACAATGAGCAGTTCTTC	CASSRPSGSSYNEQFF
NA	TRBD1	TRBJ2-7	TRBV5-1	TGCGCCAGCAGCTTGGCCGGGACAGGGGGCAGCGAGCAGTACTTC	CASSLAGTGGSEQYF
NA	NA	TRBJ1-4	TRBV2	TGTGCCAGCAGTGGACCCCCGCCGGGAGGTGAAAAACTGTTTTTT	CASSGPPPGGEKLFF
NA	TRBD1	TRBJ2-5	TRBV7-9	TGTGCCAGCAGCTTATCTGGGACAGGGGGAGAGACCCAGTACTTC	CASSLSGTGGETQYF
NA	NA	TRBJ1-2	TRBV5-1	TGCGCCAGCAGCTCCACAGGGTCCAACTATGGCTACACCTTC	CASSSTGSNYGYTF
NA	TRBD1	TRBJ2-5	TRBV10-3	TGTGCCATCAGGGAACAGGGGGCGGGAGAGACCCAGTACTTC	CAIREQGAGETQYF
NA	NA	TRBJ2-7	TRBV11-3	TGTGCCAGCAGCTCACCTTTTTCCGGGGTCTACGAGCAGTACTTC	CASSSPFSGVYEQYF
NA	NA	TRBJ2-2	TRBV12-5	TGTGCTAGTGGGCTGGAGGCAGTAGTCACCGGGGAGCTGTTTTTT	CASGLEAVVTGELFF
NA	TRBD2	TRBJ2-3	TRBV10-2	TGCGCCAGCAGCGTACTAGCGGGGGGGCCTTTGGATACGCAGTATTTT	CASSVLAGGPLDTQYF
few	NA	TRBJ2-3	TRBV7-9	TGTGCCAGCAGCGCAGACGCGGGGGCGGGGGATACGCAGTATTTT	CASSADAGAGDTQYF
once	NA	TRBJ2-7	TRBV5-1	TGCGCCAGCAGCTTGGAGGGGGAGGAGCAGTACTTC	CASSLEGEEQYF
NA	TRBD2	TRBJ2-1	TRBV6-5	TGTGCCAGCAGTGCTAGCGGGCCCTACAATGAGCAGTTCTTC	CASSASGPYNEQFF
NA	NA	TRBJ2-3	TRBV6-1	TGTGCCAGCAGTGTTGGCGGGGGCACAGATACGCAGTATTTT	CASSVGGGTDTQYF
few	NA	TRBJ2-1	TRBV29-1	TGCAGCGTTGAAGAGAGGACTGGGAACAATGAGCAGTTCTTC	CSVEERTGNNEQFF
once	TRBD2	TRBJ2-1	TRBV25-1	TGTGCCAGCAGTGAACTAGCGGGAGGGACCTACTCCTACAATGAGCAGTTCTTC	CASSELAGGTYSYNEQFF
few	NA	TRBJ1-5	TRBV4-1	TGCGCCAGCAGCCTGGGACACCCCAATCAGCCCCAGCATTTT	CASSLGHPNQPQHF
NA	NA	TRBJ2-4	TRBV15	TGTGCCACCAGCAGAGACCGTACTCTTGACATTCAGTACTTC	CATSRDRTLDIQYF
NA	TRBD1	TRBJ1-1	TRBV19	TGTGCCAGTAGTCCCTCTCCGGGACAGGGGGCTGAGGGTGAAGCTTTCTTT	CASSPSPGQGAEGEAFF
NA	TRBD2	TRBJ2-5	TRBV2	TGTGCCAGGAGGACTAGCGGGCAAGAGACCCAGTACTTC	CARRTSGQETQYF
NA	TRBD1	TRBJ1-3	TRBV5-6	TGTGCCAGCAGCTTGGTGGGGACAGACTCTGGAAACACCATATATTTT	CASSLVGTDSGNTIYF
once	TRBD1	TRBJ2-7	TRBV6-1	TGTGCCAGCAGTGAGCCCGACAGGGACGAGCAGTACTTC	CASSEPDRDEQYF
NA	TRBD1	TRBJ2-7	TRBV19	TGTGCCAGTAGTACATCCCGGGACAGCCGGTACGAGCAGTACTTC	CASSTSRDSRYEQYF
NA	TRBD2	TRBJ2-3	TRBV27	TGTGCCAGCAGTCTTGCGACTAGCCGCACAGATACGCAGTATTTT	CASSLATSRTDTQYF
NA	NA	TRBJ1-6	TRBV6-1	TGTGCCAGCAGCCGGGATTATAATTCACCCCTCCACTTT	CASSRDYNSPLHF
NA	TRBD1	TRBJ1-1	TRBV2	TGTGCCAGCGGCCGGGACAGGGGACCTGAAGCTTTCTTT	CASGRDRGPEAFF
NA	TRBD1	TRBJ2-2	TRBV6-5	TGTGCCAGCAGTTACTCGCCTACAGGGGACACCGGGGAGCTGTTTTTT	CASSYSPTGDTGELFF
NA	TRBD1	TRBJ2-1	TRBV5-1	TGCGCCAGCAGCCTTCGGGACAGGGGGCGCGGGGAGCAGTTCTTC	CASSLRDRGRGEQFF
few	NA	TRBJ2-7	TRBV11-2	TGTGCCAGCAGCTTTGGCAGTACCTCCTACGAGCAGTACTTC	CASSFGSTSYEQYF
NA	TRBD2	TRBJ2-1	TRBV7-2	TGTGCCAGCAGCTTAGCGGGGACTAGCGGGATTGATGAGCAGTTCTTC	CASSLAGTSGIDEQFF
NA	NA	TRBJ2-1	TRBV11-2	TGTGCCAGCAGCTTACTGCGGTACAATGAGCAGTTCTTC	CASSLLRYNEQFF
NA	TRBD1	TRBJ1-2	TRBV10-3	TGTGCCAGCCGGGACAGGGGGGGAGACTATGGCTACACCTTC	CASRDRGGDYGYTF
NA	TRBD1	TRBJ1-1	TRBV7-3	TGTGCCAGCAGCTCCCAGGGGGGATCAGAGGGCACTGAAGCTTTCTTT	CASSSQGGSEGTEAFF
once	TRBD1	TRBJ1-2	TRBV7-6	TGTGCCAGCAGCCTACGGACAGGTGATGGCTACACCTTC	CASSLRTGDGYTF
NA	TRBD1	TRBJ1-2	TRBV5-1	TGCGCCAGCAGCTCGGGGACAGGGGAGTTTCCGGGAGGCTACACCTTC	CASSSGTGEFPGGYTF
few	NA	TRBJ2-5	TRBV2	TGTGCCAGCAGTGAACGCAGGGGAGAGACCCAGTACTTC	CASSERRGETQYF
once	TRBD1	TRBJ2-7	TRBV7-9	TGTGCCAGCAGCCGAGGGTGGCAGGGGGACGAGCAGTACTTC	CASSRGWQGDEQYF
NA	TRBD1	TRBJ1-1	TRBV9	TGTGCCAGCAGCTCATCAGGGGGTCGGAACACTGAAGCTTTCTTT	CASSSSGGRNTEAFF
NA	TRBD1	TRBJ1-1	TRBV5-1	TGCGCCAGCAGCATAGGGACAGTAACCACCACTGAAGCTTTCTTT	CASSIGTVTTTEAFF
NA	NA	TRBJ1-1	TRBV15	TGTGCCACCAGCAGAGATCTGTATGCGGTGAACACTGAAGCTTTCTTT	CATSRDLYAVNTEAFF
NA	NA	TRBJ2-1	TRBV5-1	TGCGCCAGCAGCTTGGTTTTGGACAGCAAAAATGAGCAGTTCTTC	CASSLVLDSKNEQFF
NA	NA	TRBJ1-1	TRBV10-3	TGTGCCATCAGTGAGACAGGGACCACTGAAGCTTTCTTT	CAISETGTTEAFF
NA	NA	TRBJ2-7	TRBV15	TGTGCCACCAGACGAGGGCCCTCGTACGAGCAGTACTTC	CATRRGPSYEQYF
NA	NA	TRBJ2-2	TRBV5-5	TGTGCCAGCAGCTTGACACAGGGACGGACCGGGGAGCTGTTTTTT	CASSLTQGRTGELFF
NA	TRBD2	TRBJ2-3	TRBV19	TGTGCCAGTAAGGGGGCTAGCGGGGCCACAGATACGCAGTATTTT	CASKGASGATDTQYF
NA	NA	TRBJ2-7	TRBV11-3	TGTGCCAGCAGCTTAGTCCCCCCGGCACAGGGCCCCTACGAGCAGTACTTC	CASSLVPPAQGPYEQYF
NA	NA	TRBJ1-2	TRBV19	TGTGCCAGTAGTATAGGGGCGACGGCTAACTATGGCTACACCTTC	CASSIGATANYGYTF
once	NA	TRBJ1-1	TRBV28	TGTGCCAGCAGTTTCCCTCGGGGGGCAGCGGGGCTCGAAGCTTTCTTT	CASSFPRGAAGLEAFF
few	NA	TRBJ2-1	TRBV5-1	TGCGCCAGCAGCTTGGAATCTCTCTCCTACAATGAGCAGTTCTTC	CASSLESLSYNEQFF
few	TRBD2	TRBJ2-3	TRBV7-2	TGTGCCAGCAGCCAGCGGGGGGCCACAGATACGCAGTATTTT	CASSQRGATDTQYF
NA	NA	TRBJ2-1	TRBV7-2	TGTGCCAGCAGCTTAGGGTCTAGCTGGAATGAGCAGTTCTTC	CASSLGSSWNEQFF
NA	TRBD1	TRBJ1-4	TRBV5-1	TGCGCCAGCAGCTTAAACGCGGGACAGGGTTCCGAAAAACTGTTTTTT	CASSLNAGQGSEKLFF
NA	TRBD1	TRBJ2-7	TRBV5-4	TGTGCCAGCAGCTTGAGACAGGGGGTTACCTCCTACGAGCAGTACTTC	CASSLRQGVTSYEQYF
NA	TRBD1	TRBJ2-7	TRBV5-1	TGCGCCAGCAGCTCCCTAGGACAGGGCGAAGAGCAGTACTTC	CASSSLGQGEEQYF
few	NA	TRBJ2-3	TRBV7-2	TGTGCCAGCAGCTCGGCGCGGGCGTCAGATACGCAGTATTTT	CASSSARASDTQYF
NA	TRBD1	TRBJ1-2	TRBV28	TGTGCCAGCAGGCCTTTCAGGGGGACAGGGGGTAATGGCTACACCTTC	CASRPFRGTGGNGYTF
once	NA	TRBJ2-7	TRBV11-3	TGTGCCAGCAGCTTAAGAGTCGCCGAGCAGTACTTC	CASSLRVAEQYF